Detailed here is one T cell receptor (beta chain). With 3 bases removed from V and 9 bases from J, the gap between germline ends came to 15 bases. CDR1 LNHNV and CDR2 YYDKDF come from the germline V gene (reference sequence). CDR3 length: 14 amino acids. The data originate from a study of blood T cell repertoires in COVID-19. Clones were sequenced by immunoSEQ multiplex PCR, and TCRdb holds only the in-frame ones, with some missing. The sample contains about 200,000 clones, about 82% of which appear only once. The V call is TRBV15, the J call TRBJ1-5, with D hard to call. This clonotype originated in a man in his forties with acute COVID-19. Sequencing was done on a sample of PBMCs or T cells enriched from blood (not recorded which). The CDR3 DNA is TGTGCCACCAGCAGGAAACAATACGAGGCGCCCCAGCATTTT. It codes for CATSRKQYEAPQHF.